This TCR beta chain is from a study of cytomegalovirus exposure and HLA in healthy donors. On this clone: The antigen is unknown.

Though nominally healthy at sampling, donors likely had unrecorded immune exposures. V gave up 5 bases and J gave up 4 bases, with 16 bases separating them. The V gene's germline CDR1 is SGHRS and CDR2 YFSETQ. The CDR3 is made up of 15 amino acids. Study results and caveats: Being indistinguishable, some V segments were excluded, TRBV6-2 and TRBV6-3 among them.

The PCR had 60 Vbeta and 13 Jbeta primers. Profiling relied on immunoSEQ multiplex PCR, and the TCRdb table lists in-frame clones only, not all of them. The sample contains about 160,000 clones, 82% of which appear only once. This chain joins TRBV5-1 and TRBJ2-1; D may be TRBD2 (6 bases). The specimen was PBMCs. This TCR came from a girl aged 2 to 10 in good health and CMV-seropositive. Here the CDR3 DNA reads TGCGCCAGCAGGCGCCTTGGCGGGAAGTACAATGAGCAGTTCTTC. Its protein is CASRRLGGKYNEQFF.